This TCR beta chain was sequenced for a study of CD4 T cells in relation to SARS-CoV-2 and coronaviruses. About the study: After roughly 9 days of antigen culture, PBMC TCR beta CDR3s were sequenced.

CD4+ T cells from unexposed donors were obtained before the COVID-19 pandemic (2011-2018). Isolation of CD4+ T cells took place after around 11 days in culture. Testing used SARS-CoV-2 S/N and four cold-coronavirus spikes on unexposed-donor CD4+ T cells, cells permitting. Each well had around 2.2 million PBMCs in approximately 5% human AB serum with IL-2. On days 3 and 7, cultures got half fresh IL-2 medium. The CDR3 covers 14 residues. Germline CDR1 is MNHEY and CDR2 is SVGEGT. The germline V and J ends were trimmed by 5 bases and 2 bases, with 12 bases remaining between them. The repertoire was sequenced with immunoSEQ multiplex PCR; TCRdb's copy has only in-frame clones and lacks some. Seen here are about 26,000 clones, more than 75% observed once, and the top ten hold about 10%. This clone occurred once. Its antigen remains unidentified.

What was sequenced was CD4+ T cells from PBMCs, cultured in vitro. This TCR came from a human donor in good health. V is TRBV6-2 or TRBV6-3 and J is TRBJ2-5; tentatively, D is TRBD1 (6 bases). The CDR3 loop reads CASSDRNSQETQYF. The CDR3 DNA follows: TGTGCCAGCAGTGACAGGAATTCACAAGAGACCCAGTACTTC.